The next 22 T cell receptor beta chains were all read from a single sample in a study of shared clonotypes between healthy human individuals. TCRdb's table, derived via immunoSEQ multiplex PCR, lists solely in-frame clones and lacks some. The table includes under 1,100,000 clones, more than 60% detected once. What was sequenced was memory CD4+ T cells sorted from blood. Subset reported: CD45RA-negative fraction. These receptors came from a man aged 18 to 35 in good health.

This clone was seen a few times. This chain links TRBV2 with TRBJ1-2; TRBD1 might be the D (6 bases). The CDR3 contains 13 residues. Germline CDR1 reads SNHLY; CDR2 reads FYNNEI. Trimming pared 3 bases from V and 8 bases from J, leaving 13 bases between. The CDR3 bases are TGTGCCAGCAGTGAGGTCCCAGGGGTCGGCTACACCTTC. It specifies CASSEVPGVGYTF.

This clone was seen a handful of times. The rearrangement uses TRBV11-2 and TRBJ2-1, with TRBD2 matching 15 bases. The CDR3 extends over 16 amino acids. Germline V gene sequence: CDR1 SGHAT, CDR2 FQNNGV. With V trimmed by 5 bases and J by 4 bases, 3 bases remained unmatched. The CDR3 DNA is TGTGCCAGCAGCACCGGGACTAGCGGGGGGTACAATGAGCAGTTCTTC. This codes for CASSTGTSGGYNEQFF.

With respect to this clone: At the DNA level, this CDR3 is encoded by other sequences in the same sample as well. The chain combines TRBV9 with TRBJ2-1, with 11 bases lining up with TRBD2. V lost 2 bases and J lost 7; bases outside the gene matches: 5. This CDR3 contains 15 residues. The germline V gene encodes CDR1 SGDLS and CDR2 YYNGEE. CDR3 protein: CASSVLAGGYNEQFF. CDR3 in DNA: TGTGCCAGCAGCGTTTTAGCGGGGGGGTATAATGAGCAGTTCTTC.

This clone was observed a few times. The chain links TRBV9 to TRBJ2-5; TRBD2 matches 10 bases. The CDR3 loop spans 15 amino acids. CDR1 is SGDLS, CDR2 YYNGEE, per germline. J gave up 5 bases and V 4 bases, and 8 bases lay outside the gene matches. CDR3 nucleotide sequence: TGTGCCAGCAGCCCCTTAGCGGGAGGTCGGGAGACCCAGTACTTC. Protein: CASSPLAGGRETQYF.

The V gene is TRBV7-9, the J gene TRBJ2-5; the D is unclear. Trimming cost V 8 bases and J 5 bases, with 9 bases left between them. The CDR3 is 11 residues long. Germline CDR1 reads SEHNR; CDR2 reads FQNEAQ (reference sequence). The CDR3 sequence is CASRREETQYF. In nucleotides, the CDR3 is TGTGCCAGCCGAAGAGAGGAGACCCAGTACTTC.

This chain uses TRBV6-1 with TRBJ2-2; 8 positions agree with TRBD1. Trimming cost V 6 bases and J 6 bases; bases outside gene matches: 9. CDR1 MNHNS and CDR2 SASEGT come from the germline V gene. The CDR3 extends over 15 amino acids. In DNA form, the CDR3 reads TGTGCCAGCAGGGGGACAGGCAGTTTCCCCGGGGAGCTGTTTTTT. Protein product: CASRGTGSFPGELFF.

This clone has more than one count but fewer than ten. Written as DNA, the CDR3 is TGTGCCACCAGCAGGTCGGGACAGTCCAGAGACTATGGCTACACCTTC. Translated: CATSRSGQSRDYGYTF. The chain couples TRBV15 to TRBJ1-2; 7 bases align to TRBD1. The CDR3 consists of 16 residues. After removal of 3 bases from V and 3 bases from J, the junction contained 10 bases not matched to a gene. Looked up from germline, CDR1 is LNHNV and CDR2 is YYDKDF (reference sequence).

The V gene is TRBV21-1, the J gene TRBJ2-7. TRBV21-1 is classified as a pseudogene. CDR3 length: 18 residues. The CDR3 DNA sequence: TGTGCCAGCAGCCTGAATTCCGTCGTTGCAGGGACGACCTACGAGCAGTACTTC. Protein: CASSLNSVVAGTTYEQYF.

Remarks on this clone: Other DNA sequences in this sample translate to the same CDR3. This sequence joins TRBV7-2 and TRBJ1-1, with unresolved D. The CDR3 covers 14 residues. V was cut by 1 base and J by 0 bases, with 6 bases left in between. Germline V gene data show CDR1 as SGHTA and CDR2 as FQGNSA. The CDR3 loop is CASSLGRMNTEAFF. CDR3 bases: TGTGCCAGCAGCTTAGGGCGAATGAACACTGAAGCTTTCTTT.

V and J are TRBV6-1 and TRBJ2-6, with D possibly being TRBD2 (6 bases). This CDR3 spans 14 amino acids. V gave up 6 bases and J gave up 2 bases, with 8 bases separating them. In germline, CDR1 is MNHNS, CDR2 SASEGT. The CDR3 DNA follows: TGTGCCAGCAGGGAGGGACCTGGGGCCAACGTCCTGACTTTC. The encoded protein is CASREGPGANVLTF.

The chain links TRBV13 to TRBJ2-3, with D tentatively TRBD1 (5 bases). This CDR3 comprises 17 residues. V lost 1 base, J lost 0 bases, and 14 bases lay in between. Germline CDR1 is PRHDT and CDR2 is FYEKMQ (reference sequence). CDR3 in DNA: TGTGCCAGCAGCTTAGATGGACACAGGAAGAGCACAGATACGCAGTATTTT. Translation gives CASSLDGHRKSTDTQYF.

The chain links TRBV30 to TRBJ2-3, with 7 bases identical to TRBD1. After removal of 1 base from V and 0 bases from J, the junction contained 1 base not matched to a gene. Germline loops: CDR1 GTSNPN, CDR2 SVGIG (reference sequence). CDR3 size: 14 residues. The CDR3 spells CAWSEQGSTDTQYF. As DNA, the CDR3 is TGTGCCTGGAGTGAACAGGGGAGCACAGATACGCAGTATTTT.

The genes are TRBV4-2 and TRBJ1-1, with no clear D. Germline V lookup: CDR1 LGHNA, CDR2 YNFKEQ. The CDR3 length is 15 residues. Trimming pared 3 bases from V and 1 base from J, leaving 12 bases between. The CDR3 reads CASSQSSGTNTEAFF. The CDR3, as DNA: TGTGCCAGCAGCCAGTCTTCGGGCACGAACACTGAAGCTTTCTTT.

The chain is built from TRBV4-3 and TRBJ1-5, with D perhaps matching TRBD1 (5 bases). Looked up from germline, CDR1 is LGHNA and CDR2 is YSLEER. There are 15 residues in the CDR3. V lost 1 base to trimming and J lost 7 bases, with 14 bases between them. The CDR3 sequence is CASSQVAGEGQPQHF. CDR3 nucleotide sequence: TGCGCCAGCAGCCAAGTCGCGGGTGAGGGGCAGCCCCAGCATTTT.

The chain carries TRBV10-3 and TRBJ2-7; TRBD2 matches 9 bases. The CDR3 totals 15 residues. Germline CDR1 ENHRY, CDR2 SYGVKD. J was trimmed by 2 bases and V by 3 bases; bases with no gene match: 5. The DNA of the CDR3 is TGTGCCATCAGTGATCGCGGGAGGGACGCCTACGAGCAGTACTTC. It codes for CAISDRGRDAYEQYF.

A note on this clone: A read error may be the cause here, since a much bigger clone is one base away. The chain combines TRBV6-5 with TRBJ1-1; D gene unclear. Germline V gene sequence: CDR1 MNHEY, CDR2 SVGAGI. Trimming stripped 5 bases from V and 1 base from J, with 8 bases between. The CDR3 consists of 13 residues. CDR3: CASSPPQNTEAFF. CDR3 DNA: TGTGCCAGCAGTCCTCCACAGAACACTGAAGCTTTCTTT.

The chain uses TRBV12-5 and TRBJ2-7; 9 bases map to TRBD1. V shed 5 bases, J shed 1 base, and the junction held 3 bases outside the gene matches. This CDR3 contains 14 residues. CDR1 and CDR2 (germline): LGHNT, FRNRAP. The CDR3 nucleotides read TGTGCTAGTGGTAAAGGGACAGGGTCCTACGAGCAGTACTTC. Its translation is CASGKGTGSYEQYF.

A few counts support this clone. This chain uses TRBV30 with TRBJ1-4, with no clear D. Germline CDR1 GTSNPN, CDR2 SVGIG (reference sequence). The V and J ends lost 1 base and 9 bases respectively, with 18 bases between them. CDR3 size: 15 residues. CDR3 sequence: CAWSGTDGGLKKLFF. The CDR3 nucleotides are TGTGCCTGGAGTGGCACAGATGGAGGTCTGAAAAAACTGTTTTTT.

This rearrangement joins TRBV9 to TRBJ1-6, with D unclear. The germline gives CDR1 SGDLS, CDR2 YYNGEE. The CDR3 loop spans 12 amino acids. V was trimmed by 4 bases and J by 9 bases, leaving 8 bases between them. The CDR3: CASSLTGSPLHF. The CDR3 DNA is TGTGCCAGCAGCCTAACGGGTTCACCCCTCCACTTT. Drawing the rest from reference TRBV9 and TRBJ1-6, the complete variable domain is DSGVTQTPKHLITATGQRVTLRCSPRSGDLSVYWYQQSLDQGLQFLIQYYNGEERAKGNILERFSAQQFPDLHSELNLSSLELGDSALYFCASSLTGSPLHFGNGTRLTVT.

This clone came up once. The chain couples TRBV5-1 to TRBJ2-2; D is unclear. Trimming stripped 0 bases from V and 9 bases from J, with 15 bases between. Germline V gene lookup returns CDR1 SGHRS and CDR2 YFSETQ. CDR3 length: 15 residues. CDR3 in amino acids: CASSLVAQINRELFF. CDR3 coding DNA: TGCGCCAGCAGCTTGGTGGCCCAAATCAACCGGGAGCTGTTTTTT. Together with reference TRBV5-1 and TRBJ2-2, the CDR3 gives the full variable domain: KAGVTQTPRYLIKTRGQQVTLSCSPISGHRSVSWYQQTPGQGLQFLFEYFSETQRNKGNFPGRFSGRQFSNSRSEMNVSTLELGDSALYLCASSLVAQINRELFFGEGSRLTVL.

The V gene is TRBV16, the J gene TRBJ2-7; D is possibly TRBD1 (6 bases). This CDR3 is built from 14 residues. The V end lost 2 bases, the J end lost 3 bases, and 11 bases lay between the germline ends. Germline-derived CDR1 and CDR2 are KGHSY and FQNENV. The CDR3, as DNA: TGTGCCAGCAGCCAAAAGGACAGTTACTACGAGCAGTACTTC. It yields the protein CASSQKDSYYEQYF.

The genes are TRBV11-2 and TRBJ2-7; the D is unclear. Germline CDR1 is SGHAT and CDR2 is FQNNGV. The V end was cut by 3 bases, the J end by 2 bases, with 14 bases between. This CDR3 is built from 15 residues. The CDR3 DNA reads TGTGCCAGCAGCTTGAGCTTCCCTGGGCCCTACGAGCAGTACTTC. Protein sequence: CASSLSFPGPYEQYF.